These 17 T cell receptor beta chains share one sample of origin, sequenced in a study of shared clonotypes between healthy human individuals. The naive CD8 fraction comprised CD45RO-negative cells positively selected for CCR7 and excluded terminally differentiated effector memory CD45RA+ cells. Assay used: immunoSEQ multiplex PCR; TCRdb lists only in-frame clones, some missing. The sample consists of about 2.1 million clones, 90% to 95% of them appearing once. The sequenced sample consisted of naive CD8+ T cells from PBMCs. All receptors derive from a man younger than 30 in good health. Some clones in this sample may be carry-over from other donors' samples.

This clone was seen a few times. The chain is built from TRBV10-1 and TRBJ1-5; maybe TRBD1 (5 bases). The germline CDR1 and CDR2 sequences are WNHNN and SYGVQD (reference sequence). V lost 3 bases and J lost 0, with 12 bases in between. The CDR3 totals 16 residues. The CDR3 spells CASSEPGTASNQPQHF. CDR3 DNA: TGCGCCAGCAGTGAACCCGGGACGGCTAGCAATCAGCCCCAGCATTTT.

For the CDR3, the DNA is TGTGCCAGCAGCTTATTTGGGACAACGGGGGATTTTCCTGGAAACACCATATATTTT. The encoded protein is CASSLFGTTGDFPGNTIYF. V is TRBV7-6 and J is TRBJ1-3; possible D gene TRBD1, 6 bases. CDR3 size: 19 residues. V lost 2 bases, J lost 2 bases, and 22 bases lay in between. The V gene's germline CDR1 is SGHVS and CDR2 FNYEAQ.

The V gene is TRBV21-1, the J gene TRBJ1-2. TRBV21-1 represents a pseudogene. The CDR3 covers 11 residues. CDR3 bases: TGTGCCAGCAGCATCAACTATGGCTACACCTTC. Encoded protein: CASSINYGYTF.

CDR3 region: CASSYSTGEIYEKLFF. The DNA for the CDR3 is TGTGCCAGCAGTTACTCCACGGGGGAAATTTATGAAAAACTGTTTTTT. The chain recombines TRBV27 with TRBJ1-4; tentatively, D is TRBD1 (5 bases). The CDR3 covers 16 residues. The V gene lost 4 bases and the J gene lost 6 bases, with 18 bases spanning the gap. The germline CDR1 and CDR2 sequences are MNHEY and SMNVEV (reference sequence).

The chain has TRBV13 and TRBJ2-7, with 9 bases identical to TRBD1. Unmatched junction bases numbered 3, after V lost 4 bases and J lost 5 bases. The CDR3 covers 13 residues. CDR1 and CDR2 from the germline V gene are PRHDT and FYEKMQ (reference sequence). The CDR3 sequence: CASSYRTGDEQYF. CDR3 sequence (DNA): TGTGCCAGCAGCTACCGGACAGGGGACGAGCAGTACTTC.

About this clone: At the DNA level, this CDR3 is encoded by other sequences in the same sample as well. The CDR3 region is CASSGDGRNTEAFF. The DNA for the CDR3 is TGTGCCAGCAGTGGGGACGGAAGGAACACTGAAGCTTTCTTT. The chain combines TRBV25-1 with TRBJ1-1; the D gene is possibly TRBD1 (5 bases). Trimming shortened V by 4 bases and J by 1 base, and 10 bases separated the two germline ends. The CDR3 has 14 amino acids. The germline CDR1 and CDR2 sequences are MGHDK and SYGVNS.

This sequence joins TRBV7-6 and TRBJ2-1, with TRBD1 identical over 8 bases. The CDR3 runs 13 residues. The ends lost 4 bases at V and 8 bases at J; junction bases unmatched: 4. CDR1 SGHVS and CDR2 FNYEAQ come from the germline V gene. The CDR3: CASSSDRGDEQFF. DNA of the CDR3: TGTGCCAGCAGCTCCGACAGGGGTGATGAGCAGTTCTTC.

The chain has TRBV9 and TRBJ2-5; no reliable D call. The CDR3 contains 13 residues. Germline lookup yields CDR1 SGDLS and CDR2 YYNGEE. The V and J ends lost 4 bases and 5 bases respectively, with 12 bases between them. The CDR3 nucleotides read TGTGCCAGCAGCTCACCTCCTGGGGAGACCCAGTACTTC. It translates to CASSSPPGETQYF.

This chain links TRBV28 with TRBJ2-7, with 9 nucleotides matching TRBD1. From germline, CDR1 is MDHEN and CDR2 SYDVKM. J gave up 2 bases and V 2 bases, and 4 bases lay outside the gene matches. This CDR3 region has 15 residues. The CDR3: CASSLRDRVTYEQYF. CDR3 DNA: TGTGCCAGCAGTTTAAGGGACAGGGTGACCTACGAGCAGTACTTC. The complete variable domain, with remaining parts taken from reference TRBV28 and TRBJ2-7, reads DVKVTQSSRYLVKRTGEKVFLECVQDMDHENMFWYRQDPGLGLRLIYFSYDVKMKEKGDIPEGYSVSREKKERFSLILESASTNQTSMYLCASSLRDRVTYEQYFGPGTRLTVT.

In the case of this clone: Within the sample, other DNA sequences also encode this same CDR3. This sequence joins TRBV15 and TRBJ1-1; D uncertain. Germline V CDR1 and CDR2: LNHNV, YYDKDF (reference sequence). V lost 3 bases, J lost 0 bases, and 8 bases lay in between. This CDR3 spans 14 amino acids. The CDR3 sequence: CATSRGGVNTEAFF. In DNA form, the CDR3 reads TGTGCCACCAGCAGGGGAGGCGTGAACACTGAAGCTTTCTTT.

The chain combines TRBV7-9 with TRBJ2-1, with a tentative D call TRBD2 (6 bases). The germline V gene has CDR1 SEHNR and CDR2 FQNEAQ (reference sequence). The V end lost 6 bases, the J end lost 10 bases, and 13 bases lay between the germline ends. CDR3 size: 12 residues. The CDR3 region is CASRSNRGEQFF. CDR3 in DNA: TGTGCCAGCAGATCTAATCGGGGGGAGCAGTTCTTC.

The J gene is TRBJ2-7, the V gene TRBV28; 8 nucleotides line up with TRBD2. Germline V gene data show CDR1 as MDHEN and CDR2 as SYDVKM. This CDR3 spans 13 amino acids. J lost 4 bases, V lost 5 bases, and 4 bases had no gene match. As DNA, the CDR3 is TGTGCCAGCAGTCCTAGCGGGCGTTACGAGCAGTACTTC. It codes for CASSPSGRYEQYF.

The chain uses TRBV25-1 and TRBJ1-5; D is possibly TRBD1 (5 bases). Trimming removed 3 bases from V and 4 bases from J, with 19 bases in between. Germline V gene lookup returns CDR1 MGHDK and CDR2 SYGVNS. The CDR3 extends over 17 amino acids. CDR3: CASSDPFDSKGNQPQHF. Here the CDR3 DNA reads TGTGCCAGCAGTGATCCATTCGACAGTAAAGGGAATCAGCCCCAGCATTTT.

The chain combines TRBV7-8 with TRBJ2-1; weak D call: TRBD1 (5 bases). V lost 9 bases and J 6 bases, leaving 18 bases between the germline ends. The CDR3 is made up of 14 amino acids. Germline CDR1 SGHVS, CDR2 FQNEAQ. The CDR3 DNA sequence: TGTGCCAGTGGGGTGGGGCCCGTTTTCAATGAGCAGTTCTTC. Protein sequence: CASGVGPVFNEQFF.

CDR3 sequence: CASSLVPGQTYEQYF. The CDR3 coding sequence is TGTGCCAGCAGCTTGGTACCGGGGCAGACGTACGAGCAGTACTTC. The rearrangement joins TRBV5-4 to TRBJ2-7, with D possibly being TRBD1 or TRBD2 (5 bases each). V dropped 0 bases and J dropped 4 bases, with 14 bases sitting between them. The germline gives CDR1 SGHNT, CDR2 YYREEE (reference sequence). The CDR3 is made up of 15 amino acids.

V gene TRBV9 combines with J gene TRBJ2-6; D gene uncertain. The CDR3 has 17 residues. From germline, CDR1 is SGDLS and CDR2 YYNGEE. Deletions cut 0 bases from V and 0 bases from J, with 10 bases between. CDR3 residues: CASSVEGEPSGANVLTF. For the CDR3, the DNA is TGTGCCAGCAGCGTAGAGGGCGAACCCTCTGGGGCCAACGTCCTGACTTTC.

The rearrangement joins TRBV7-3 to TRBJ2-1, with D possibly matching TRBD2 (6 bases). V lost 2 bases and J 7 bases, leaving 12 bases between the germline ends. Germline CDR1 reads SGHTA; CDR2 reads FQGTGA. This CDR3 has 14 residues. The CDR3 DNA sequence: TGTGCCAGCAGCTTATACGGGGGTATGAATGAGCAGTTCTTC. It codes for CASSLYGGMNEQFF.